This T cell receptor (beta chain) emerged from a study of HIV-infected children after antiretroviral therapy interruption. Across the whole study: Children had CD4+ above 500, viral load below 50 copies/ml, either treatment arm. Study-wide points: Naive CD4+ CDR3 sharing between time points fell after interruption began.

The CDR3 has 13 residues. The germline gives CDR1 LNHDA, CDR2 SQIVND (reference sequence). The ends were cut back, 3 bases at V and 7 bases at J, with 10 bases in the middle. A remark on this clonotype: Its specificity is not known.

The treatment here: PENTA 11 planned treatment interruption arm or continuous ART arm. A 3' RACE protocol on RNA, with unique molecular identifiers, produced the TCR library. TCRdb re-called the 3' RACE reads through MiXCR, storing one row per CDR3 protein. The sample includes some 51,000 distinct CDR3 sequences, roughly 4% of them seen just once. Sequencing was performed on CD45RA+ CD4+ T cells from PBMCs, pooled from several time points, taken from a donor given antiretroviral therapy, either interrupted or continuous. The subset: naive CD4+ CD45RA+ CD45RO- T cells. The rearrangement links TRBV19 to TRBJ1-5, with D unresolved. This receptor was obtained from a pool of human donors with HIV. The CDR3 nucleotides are TGTGCCAGTAGTATCGGCACCGGGCAGCCCCAGCATTTT. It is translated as CASSIGTGQPQHF. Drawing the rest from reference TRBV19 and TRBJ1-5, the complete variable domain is DGGITQSPKYLFRKEGQNVTLSCEQNLNHDAMYWYRQDPGQGLRLIYYSQIVNDFQKGDIAEGYSVSREKKESFPLTVTSAQKNPTAFYLCASSIGTGQPQHFGDGTRLSIL.